A selection of T cell receptor beta chains follows, all from one sample in a study of cytomegalovirus exposure and HLA in healthy donors. The protocol was immunoSEQ multiplex PCR, while the TCRdb copy is restricted to in-frame clones and leaves out a portion. The sample shows about 130,000 clones, about 79% of them seen only once. Sequences were obtained from PBMCs. Source of these receptors: a man aged 18 to 29 in good health and CMV-seronegative. Both conserved end residues are trimmed from each CDR3. The order of the fields is V gene, J gene, CDR3 protein.

v_gene: TRBV15; j_gene: TRBJ2-3; CDR3aa: ATKAGEILDTQY
v_gene: TRBV19; j_gene: TRBJ2-3; CDR3aa: ASSIVPGLGTDTQY
v_gene: TRBV29-1; j_gene: TRBJ1-1; CDR3aa: SVVVRGAIPEAF
v_gene: TRBV7-6; j_gene: TRBJ1-5; CDR3aa: ASSLRGQPQH
v_gene: TRBV19; j_gene: TRBJ2-3; CDR3aa: ASSIFGTSGEGSTDTQY
v_gene: TRBV29-1; j_gene: TRBJ1-1; CDR3aa: SVLRGLLSEAF
v_gene: TRBV6-1; j_gene: TRBJ1-2; CDR3aa: ASSEVEPGYT
v_gene: TRBV30; j_gene: TRBJ1-4; CDR3aa: AWSGATNEKLF
v_gene: TRBV5-1; j_gene: TRBJ2-7; CDR3aa: ASSTGADEQY
v_gene: TRBV5-1; j_gene: TRBJ2-3; CDR3aa: ASTGTSGHTDTQY
v_gene: TRBV18; j_gene: TRBJ2-5; CDR3aa: ASSPPSGETQY
v_gene: TRBV9; j_gene: TRBJ2-4; CDR3aa: ASSVALQGANIQY
v_gene: TRBV6-1; j_gene: TRBJ1-3; CDR3aa: ASRVGGGPGNTIY
v_gene: TRBV7-6; j_gene: TRBJ1-1; CDR3aa: ASSLNGHLEAF
v_gene: TRBV23-1; j_gene: TRBJ1-1; CDR3aa: ASSPKGDEDL
v_gene: TRBV27; j_gene: TRBJ2-7; CDR3aa: ASSILGGGDEQY
v_gene: TRBV27; j_gene: TRBJ2-7; CDR3aa: ASSPGTGGNDYEQY
v_gene: TRBV7-3; j_gene: TRBJ2-1; CDR3aa: ASSLIAGGVNNEQF
v_gene: TRBV4-2; j_gene: TRBJ2-5; CDR3aa: ASGGEGEGTQY
v_gene: TRBV5-1; j_gene: TRBJ1-6; CDR3aa: ASSPTIPGQTYNSPLH
v_gene: TRBV7-3; j_gene: TRBJ2-1; CDR3aa: ASSLRPGTGTTHYNEQF
v_gene: TRBV4-3; j_gene: TRBJ2-3; CDR3aa: ASSFTSGQGASSGSTDTQY
v_gene: TRBV28; j_gene: TRBJ2-5; CDR3aa: ASSLTGGQETQY
v_gene: TRBV2; j_gene: TRBJ1-2; CDR3aa: ASSDRTVTGVGYT
v_gene: TRBV6-5; j_gene: TRBJ1-2; CDR3aa: ASRPSRDRGYGYT
v_gene: TRBV20-1; j_gene: TRBJ1-5; CDR3aa: SAPNQPQH
v_gene: TRBV5-5; j_gene: TRBJ2-1; CDR3aa: ASSFEGVQTYNEQF
v_gene: TRBV5-1; j_gene: TRBJ1-4; CDR3aa: ASRSTATNEKLF
v_gene: TRBV14; j_gene: TRBJ2-3; CDR3aa: ASSQAVARNTDTQY
v_gene: TRBV30; j_gene: TRBJ1-1; CDR3aa: AWSVLGQGLTEAF
v_gene: TRBV30; j_gene: TRBJ1-5; CDR3aa: AWGTGNQPQH
v_gene: TRBV4-1; j_gene: TRBJ2-2; CDR3aa: ASSQPNTGELF
v_gene: TRBV6-6; j_gene: TRBJ2-5; CDR3aa: ASSFAGGGRETQY
v_gene: TRBV15; j_gene: TRBJ2-7; CDR3aa: ATSQPERVSPYEQY
v_gene: TRBV19; j_gene: TRBJ1-5; CDR3aa: ASSPNWGRAQH
v_gene: TRBV7-9; j_gene: TRBJ1-2; CDR3aa: ASSLGSAGHYGYT
v_gene: TRBV30; j_gene: TRBJ1-2; CDR3aa: AWEMDRVSYGYT
v_gene: TRBV11-2; j_gene: TRBJ2-5; CDR3aa: ASRPAAGSGEQY
v_gene: TRBV2; j_gene: TRBJ2-2; CDR3aa: ASTMTGVNTGELF
v_gene: TRBV15; j_gene: TRBJ1-4; CDR3aa: ATSRDSSNEKLF
v_gene: TRBV7-2; j_gene: TRBJ1-1; CDR3aa: ASSFDRGAREAF
v_gene: TRBV19; j_gene: TRBJ1-5; CDR3aa: ASSTNRVRDDQPQH
v_gene: TRBV7-8; j_gene: TRBJ2-5; CDR3aa: ASSLDGQGGETQY
v_gene: TRBV9; j_gene: TRBJ2-3; CDR3aa: ASSETSTWGRSY
v_gene: TRBV2; j_gene: TRBJ2-1; CDR3aa: ASRQGLPNNEQF
v_gene: TRBV7-2; j_gene: TRBJ2-5; CDR3aa: ASATSVSETQY
v_gene: TRBV5-1; j_gene: TRBJ2-7; CDR3aa: ASSLPTSGRREQY
v_gene: TRBV29-1; j_gene: TRBJ2-7; CDR3aa: SVVIAGGLESYEQY
v_gene: TRBV9; j_gene: TRBJ2-3; CDR3aa: ASSIGTSDNTDTQY
v_gene: TRBV19; j_gene: TRBJ2-7; CDR3aa: ASSISGQGAYEQY
v_gene: TRBV5-1; j_gene: TRBJ1-1; CDR3aa: ASSFWGANTEAF
v_gene: TRBV27; j_gene: TRBJ2-1; CDR3aa: ASGSPGGRPGGEQF
v_gene: TRBV4-1; j_gene: TRBJ2-3; CDR3aa: ASSQVSGVTDTQY
v_gene: TRBV9; j_gene: TRBJ1-2; CDR3aa: ASSATPGQVNSNYGYT